This passage covers 9 T cell receptor beta chains from one sample sequenced in a study of T cells after yellow fever vaccination. TCRdb ran MiXCR on the 5' RACE reads and lists one entry per CDR3 protein. The sample shows 300,000 to 400,000 distinct CDR3 sequences, approximately 9% of them seen only once. Sequencing used PBMCs, obtained on the day of the first yellow fever vaccination. The origin of the receptors is a man aged 18 to 29 who received the YFV17D yellow fever vaccine.

In this sample, this clonotype turned up a few times. The chain uses TRBV20-1 and TRBJ2-1; the match to TRBD2 covers 10 bases. V trimming: 3 bases; J trimming: 0 bases; junction bases outside the gene matches: 5. Germline V lookup: CDR1 DFQATT, CDR2 SNEGSKA (reference sequence). The CDR3 is 16 amino acids. CDR3 nucleotide sequence: TGCAGTGCTAGCCCCCTAGCGGGGGACTCCTACAATGAGCAGTTCTTC. Translated: CSASPLAGDSYNEQFF.

In this sample, this clonotype turned up many times. The chain is built from TRBV5-1 and TRBJ1-2; TRBD1 matches 10 bases. Germline V gene data show CDR1 as SGHRS and CDR2 as YFSETQ. V shed 2 bases and J 6 bases; nucleotides not matched to a gene: 7. The CDR3 is 15 amino acids. CDR3 protein: CASSFGQGERDGYTF. CDR3 DNA sequence: TGCGCCAGCAGCTTCGGACAGGGGGAAAGGGATGGCTACACCTTC.

This clonotype has just a few counts. V gene TRBV6-5 combines with J gene TRBJ2-6; tentative D call: TRBD1 (7 bases). The CDR3 loop spans 19 amino acids. Germline assignment: CDR1 MNHEY and CDR2 SVGAGI. Trimming left V 1 base short and J 0 bases short, with 16 bases between. In DNA, the CDR3 is TGTGCCAGCAGTTACTTCCCGCCAGGGGGGAGCTCTGGGGCCAACGTCCTGACTTTC. Its protein product is CASSYFPPGGSSGANVLTF.

This clonotype was recorded many times. The rearrangement uses TRBV5-1 and TRBJ2-5; 13 bases agree with TRBD2. CDR3 size: 18 residues. CDR1 is SGHRS, CDR2 YFSETQ, per germline. Trimming cost V 3 bases and J 8 bases; bases outside gene matches: 16. The CDR3, as DNA: TGCGCCAGCAGCTGGAGGACTAGCGGGGGACCCACGGGGGAAACCCAGTACTTC. It specifies CASSWRTSGGPTGETQYF.

This clonotype was recorded many times. The chain is built from TRBV2 and TRBJ1-1, with TRBD1 matching over 10 bases. Trimming at V came to 11 bases and at J to 5 bases, leaving 5 bases not matched to a gene. Germline V gene data show CDR1 as SNHLY and CDR2 as FYNNEI. The CDR3 sequence is 12 residues long. The CDR3 sequence is CAGRTGGTEAFF. The CDR3, as DNA: TGTGCCGGACGGACAGGGGGGACTGAAGCTTTCTTT. Full variable domain (missing parts from reference TRBV2 and TRBJ1-1): EPEVTQTPSHQVTQMGQEVILRCVPISNHLYFYWYRQILGQKVEFLVSFYNNEISEKSEIFDDQFSVERPDGSNFTLKIRSTKLEDSAMYFCAGRTGGTEAFFGQGTRLTVV.

V is TRBV7-2 and J is TRBJ1-6; D is unresolved. Germline V gives CDR1 SGHTA, CDR2 FQGNSA. The CDR3 runs to 15 residues. The V end lost 0 bases, the J end lost 8 bases, and 11 bases lay between the germline ends. The CDR3 nucleotides read TGTGCCAGCAGCTTAGCGTGGTGGCGCGATTCACCCCTCCACTTT. Translated, it gives CASSLAWWRDSPLHF.

This clonotype was seen repeatedly, ten times or more. CDR3 bases: TGTGCCAGTAGTATAACCCCGAGCGGGGCGAACAATGAGCAGTTCTTC. This codes for CASSITPSGANNEQFF. The V and J genes are TRBV19 and TRBJ2-1; 7 nucleotides line up with TRBD2. Germline V CDR1 and CDR2: LNHDA, SQIVND (reference sequence). This CDR3 is 16 amino acids long. V dropped 2 bases and J dropped 5; count of bases not matched to a gene: 9.

This clonotype was seen more than once but under ten times. The gene calls are TRBV29-1 and TRBJ2-3, with D maybe TRBD2 (5 bases). Looked up from germline, CDR1 is SQVTM and CDR2 is ANQGSEA. CDR3 length: 13 amino acids. V was clipped by 4 bases and J by 6 bases, with 14 bases between them. CDR3 amino acids: CSVGNLPGDTQYF. The CDR3 DNA is TGCAGCGTTGGTAACCTCCCGGGGGATACGCAGTATTTT.

This clonotype was counted between two and nine times. This rearrangement joins TRBV6-5 to TRBJ1-2, with unresolved D. The CDR3 loop spans 14 amino acids. Trimming removed 0 bases from V and 5 bases from J, with 10 bases in between. Per the germline V gene, CDR1 is MNHEY and CDR2 is SVGAGI. CDR3 region: CASSYSGRWYGYTF. The CDR3 DNA reads TGTGCCAGCAGTTACTCGGGCAGATGGTATGGCTACACCTTC.